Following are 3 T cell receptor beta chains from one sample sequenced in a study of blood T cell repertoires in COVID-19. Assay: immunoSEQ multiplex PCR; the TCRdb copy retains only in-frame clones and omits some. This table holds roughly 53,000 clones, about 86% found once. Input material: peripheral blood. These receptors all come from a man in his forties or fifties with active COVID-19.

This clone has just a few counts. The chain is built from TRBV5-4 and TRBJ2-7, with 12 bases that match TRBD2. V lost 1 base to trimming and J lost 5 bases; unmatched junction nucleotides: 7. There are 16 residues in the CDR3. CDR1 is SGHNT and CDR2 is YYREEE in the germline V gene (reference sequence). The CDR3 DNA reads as TGTGCCAGCAGCTTGTGGGCTAGCGGGAGGGTCGACGAGCAGTACTTC. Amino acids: CASSLWASGRVDEQYF.

CDR3 sequence reads: CAVQGGRSGANVLTF. In DNA form, the CDR3 reads TGTGCCGTCCAGGGTGGGCGCTCTGGGGCCAACGTCCTGACTTTC. The chain combines TRBV27 with TRBJ2-6; a possible D gene is TRBD1 (5 bases). Germline CDR1 MNHEY, CDR2 SMNVEV (reference sequence). V was trimmed by 11 bases and J by 0 bases, leaving 14 bases between them. The CDR3 is made up of 15 amino acids.

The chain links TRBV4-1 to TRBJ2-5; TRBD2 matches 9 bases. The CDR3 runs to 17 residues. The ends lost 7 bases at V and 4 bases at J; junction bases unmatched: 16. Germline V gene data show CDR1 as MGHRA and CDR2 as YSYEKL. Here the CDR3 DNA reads TGCGCCAGCAACCATGCTGGCGGGAGGGCCCTCGGAGAGACCCAGTACTTC. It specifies CASNHAGGRALGETQYF.